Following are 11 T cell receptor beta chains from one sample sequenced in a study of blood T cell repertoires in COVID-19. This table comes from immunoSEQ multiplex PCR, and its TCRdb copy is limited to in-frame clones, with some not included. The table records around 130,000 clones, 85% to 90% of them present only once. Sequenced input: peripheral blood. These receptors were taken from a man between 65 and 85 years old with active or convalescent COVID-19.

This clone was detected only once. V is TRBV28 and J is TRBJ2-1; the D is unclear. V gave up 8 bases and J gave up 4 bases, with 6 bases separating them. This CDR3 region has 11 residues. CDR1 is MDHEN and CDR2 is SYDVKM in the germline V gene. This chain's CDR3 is CASGSYNEQFF. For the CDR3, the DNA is TGTGCCAGCGGCAGTTACAATGAGCAGTTCTTC.

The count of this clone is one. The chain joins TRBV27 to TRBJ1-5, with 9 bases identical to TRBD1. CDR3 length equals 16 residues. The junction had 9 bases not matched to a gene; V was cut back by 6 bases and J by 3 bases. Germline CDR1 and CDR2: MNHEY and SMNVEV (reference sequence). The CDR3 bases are TGTGCCAGCAGAACGACAGGGGGTAAACTCAATCAGCCCCAGCATTTT. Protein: CASRTTGGKLNQPQHF.

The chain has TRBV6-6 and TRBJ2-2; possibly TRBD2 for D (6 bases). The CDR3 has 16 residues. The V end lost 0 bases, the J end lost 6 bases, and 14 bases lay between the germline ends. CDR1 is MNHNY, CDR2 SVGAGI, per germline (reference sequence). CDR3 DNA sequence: TGTGCCAGCAGTTACTCGAAGACTAGGGGCGCCGGGGAGCTGTTTTTT. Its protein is CASSYSKTRGAGELFF.

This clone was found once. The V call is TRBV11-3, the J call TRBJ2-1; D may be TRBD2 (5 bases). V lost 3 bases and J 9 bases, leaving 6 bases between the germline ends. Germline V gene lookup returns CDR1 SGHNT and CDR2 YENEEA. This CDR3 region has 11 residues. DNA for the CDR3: TGTGCCAGCAGCTTTCGGGGTGAGCAGTTCTTC. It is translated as CASSFRGEQFF.

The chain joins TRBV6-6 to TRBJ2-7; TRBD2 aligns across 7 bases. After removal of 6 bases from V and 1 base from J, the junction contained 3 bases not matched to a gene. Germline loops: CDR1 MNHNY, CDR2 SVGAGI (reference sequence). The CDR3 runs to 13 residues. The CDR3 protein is CASRGGDSYEQYF. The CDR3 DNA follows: TGTGCCAGCAGGGGAGGGGATTCCTACGAGCAGTACTTC.

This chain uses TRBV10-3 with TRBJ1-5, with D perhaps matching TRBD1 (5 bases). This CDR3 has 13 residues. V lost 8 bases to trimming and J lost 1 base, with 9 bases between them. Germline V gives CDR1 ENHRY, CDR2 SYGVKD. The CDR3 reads CAICAGSNQPQHF. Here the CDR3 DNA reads TGTGCCATCTGTGCAGGGAGCAATCAGCCCCAGCATTTT.

The CDR3 coding sequence is TGTGCCAGCAGTTTATTTTCCCCCTCTGAGCAGTACTTC. Protein sequence: CASSLFSPSEQYF. The V gene is TRBV27, the J gene TRBJ2-7; no clear D. CDR3 length equals 13 residues. V shed 1 base and J shed 7 bases, with 11 bases lying between them. CDR1 is MNHEY and CDR2 is SMNVEV in the germline V gene (reference sequence).

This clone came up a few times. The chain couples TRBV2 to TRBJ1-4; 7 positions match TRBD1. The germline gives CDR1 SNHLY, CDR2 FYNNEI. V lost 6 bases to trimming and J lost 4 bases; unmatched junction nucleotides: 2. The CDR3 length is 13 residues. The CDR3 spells CASRGDSNEKLFF. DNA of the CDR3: TGTGCCAGCAGGGGGGACAGTAATGAAAAACTGTTTTTT.

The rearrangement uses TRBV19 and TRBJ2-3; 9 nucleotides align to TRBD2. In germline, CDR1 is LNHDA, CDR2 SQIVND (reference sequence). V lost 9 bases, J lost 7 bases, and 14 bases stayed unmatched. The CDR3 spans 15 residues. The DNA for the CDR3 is TGTGCCAGCGCCTCGACCCGGGCTAGCGGGAATACGCAGTATTTT. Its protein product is CASASTRASGNTQYF.

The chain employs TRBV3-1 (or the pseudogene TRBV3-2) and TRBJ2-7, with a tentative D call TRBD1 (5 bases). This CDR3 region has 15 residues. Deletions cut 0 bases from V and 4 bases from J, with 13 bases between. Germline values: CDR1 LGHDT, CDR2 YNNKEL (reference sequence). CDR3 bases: TGTGCCAGCAGCCAAGACTTACCAAAGGGGTACGAGCAGTACTTC. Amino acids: CASSQDLPKGYEQYF.

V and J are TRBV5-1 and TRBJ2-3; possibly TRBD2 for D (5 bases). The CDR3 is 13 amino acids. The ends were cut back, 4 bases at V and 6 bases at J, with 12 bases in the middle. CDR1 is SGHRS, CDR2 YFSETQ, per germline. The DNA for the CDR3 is TGCGCCAGCAGCCCGGCCCCGGGGGATACGCAGTATTTT. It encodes CASSPAPGDTQYF.